These 23 T cell receptor beta chains originate from one sample sequenced in a study of early T cells in non-severe SARS-CoV-2 infection (dated by TCRdb to the early 2020s). Library prep was done by 5' RACE. The data were produced on a NextSeq 500. TCRdb reworked the public reads: Q25 trimming with fastp, MiXCR clone assembly, productive beta chains retained. Every CDR3 protein is listed once, alongside the most common genes and DNA of its rows. The sample contains around 80,000 distinct CDR3 sequences, roughly 12% of them found a single time. Jointly, the top ten make up 9.5% to 15% of the sample. Sample: whole blood, taken at baseline. The origin of the receptors is an adult who was a healthcare worker with PCR-confirmed SARS-CoV-2 infection or an uninfected control (not recorded which).

This rearrangement joins TRBV7-2 to TRBJ2-4; 7 nucleotides align to TRBD1. With 7 bases clipped from V and 4 bases from J, the junction kept 7 bases outside the gene matches. Per the germline V gene, CDR1 is SGHTA and CDR2 is FQGNSA. The CDR3 is 14 amino acids. In DNA form, the CDR3 reads TGTGCCAGCACTTCCGGGACAGCTAAAAACATTCAGTACTTC. Encoded protein: CASTSGTAKNIQYF.

The gene calls are TRBV16 and TRBJ2-2; D is ambiguous. Trimming removed 4 bases from V and 5 bases from J, with 8 bases in between. Germline values: CDR1 KGHSY, CDR2 FQNENV. The CDR3 spans 13 residues. CDR3 DNA sequence: TGTGCCAGCAGCCCATCGACTACCGGGGAGCTGTTTTTT. Amino acid sequence: CASSPSTTGELFF.

The chain links TRBV7-9 to TRBJ2-7; 7 bases map to TRBD1. This CDR3 spans 14 amino acids. Germline assignment: CDR1 SEHNR and CDR2 FQNEAQ (reference sequence). Germline trimming cut 4 bases from V and 3 bases from J; bases unmatched to any gene: 6. CDR3 amino acids: CASSYGGQVYEQYF. CDR3 nucleotide sequence: TGTGCCAGCAGCTACGGTGGACAGGTCTACGAGCAGTACTTC.

This clonotype was seen ten or more times. V gene TRBV4-1 combines with J gene TRBJ1-1, with TRBD1 as a possible D gene (5 bases). Trimming stripped 5 bases from V and 6 bases from J, with 19 bases between. The CDR3 extends over 15 amino acids. The germline V gene has CDR1 MGHRA and CDR2 YSYEKL. This chain's CDR3 is CASSSSMGVEAEAFF. The CDR3 coding sequence is TGCGCCAGCAGCTCAAGTATGGGGGTCGAGGCTGAAGCTTTCTTT.

This clonotype was observed many times. The gene calls are TRBV28 and TRBJ2-2, with 7 bases fitting TRBD1. Germline values: CDR1 MDHEN, CDR2 SYDVKM. The CDR3 consists of 14 residues. V lost 3 bases and J lost 10; bases outside the gene matches: 8. The CDR3 loop is CASSFLTGNAELFF. The CDR3 DNA is TGTGCCAGCAGTTTCCTGACAGGGAACGCGGAGCTGTTTTTT.

Only a few counts were recorded for this clonotype. The rearrangement links TRBV7-6 to TRBJ2-5, with D possibly matching TRBD2 (6 bases). V was cut by 5 bases and J by 5 bases, with 15 bases left in between. The germline V gene encodes CDR1 SGHVS and CDR2 FNYEAQ. The CDR3 has 14 residues. The CDR3, as DNA: TGTGCCAGCAGCCCCTCGGGGGTACGGGAGACCCAGTACTTC. It specifies CASSPSGVRETQYF.

This clonotype was found a few times. This chain uses TRBV6-5 with TRBJ1-1; the D gene is possibly TRBD1 (6 bases). Germline V lookup: CDR1 MNHEY, CDR2 SVGAGI. Trimming shortened V by 0 bases and J by 1 base, and 9 bases separated the two germline ends. This CDR3 has 15 amino acids. In nucleotides, the CDR3 is TGTGCCAGCAGTTACTCTTGGACAGCGAACACTGAAGCTTTCTTT. Translation: CASSYSWTANTEAFF.

This clonotype has a handful of counts. The rearrangement links TRBV2 to TRBJ2-7; D is uncertain. The CDR3 has 12 residues. Germline CDR1 SNHLY, CDR2 FYNNEI. Deletions cut 6 bases from V and 6 bases from J, with 12 bases between. DNA of the CDR3: TGTGCCAGCAGCCGAGGAGACTCCGAGCAGTACTTC. Its protein product is CASSRGDSEQYF.

The chain joins TRBV29-1 to TRBJ2-7; D is perhaps TRBD1 (5 bases). The germline V and J ends were trimmed by 3 bases and 0 bases, with 6 bases remaining between them. The CDR3 consists of 12 residues. Germline-derived CDR1 and CDR2 are SQVTM and ANQGSEA. The CDR3 nucleotides read TGCAGCGTTGAGGACAACTCCTACGAGCAGTACTTC. This gives the protein CSVEDNSYEQYF.

This clonotype has only a few counts. V gene TRBV12-3 or TRBV12-4 combines with J gene TRBJ1-1, with D hard to call. This CDR3 has 13 amino acids. V dropped 6 bases and J dropped 4 bases, with 12 bases sitting between them. Here the CDR3 reads CASSLILRTEAFF. DNA of the CDR3: TGTGCCAGCAGCCTTATTTTACGCACTGAAGCTTTCTTT.

In its sample, this clonotype was seen a few times. The J gene is TRBJ1-2, the V gene TRBV19; D not certain. Germline CDR1 and CDR2: LNHDA and SQIVND (reference sequence). The CDR3 covers 12 residues. Trimming stripped 7 bases from V and 8 bases from J, with 14 bases between. CDR3 bases: TGTGCCAGTAACCAAGGGATCGGCGGCTACACCTTC. Amino acid sequence: CASNQGIGGYTF.

This clonotype was seen more than once but under ten times. The chain links TRBV7-9 to TRBJ2-3, with D perhaps given as TRBD1 or TRBD2 (5 bases each). The germline V and J ends were trimmed by 3 bases and 0 bases, with 10 bases remaining between them. Germline CDR1 and CDR2: SEHNR and FQNEAQ (reference sequence). The CDR3 totals 15 residues. CDR3 in amino acids: CASSFRGDSTDTQYF. CDR3 nucleotide sequence: TGTGCCAGCAGCTTCCGAGGGGATAGCACAGATACGCAGTATTTT.

This chain uses TRBV10-3 with TRBJ2-5; D gene uncertain. Germline-derived CDR1 and CDR2 are ENHRY and SYGVKD. The V end lost 6 bases, the J end lost 1 base, and 9 bases lay between the germline ends. This CDR3 has 13 residues. The CDR3, as DNA: TGTGCCATCAGACAGAACTTCCAAGAGACCCAGTACTTC. It yields the protein CAIRQNFQETQYF.

The rearrangement links TRBV25-1 to TRBJ1-2; maybe TRBD1 (6 bases). The CDR3 covers 19 residues. V shed 6 bases and J shed 4 bases, with 30 bases lying between them. CDR1 is MGHDK, CDR2 SYGVNS, per germline. The CDR3 DNA reads as TGTGCCAGCAGGCCCACCCTAGGGGGTTCGGGCCGATCAACCTATGGCTACACCTTC. Translating gives CASRPTLGGSGRSTYGYTF.

The chain carries TRBV9 and TRBJ2-1, with D maybe TRBD2 (5 bases). Germline CDR1 SGDLS, CDR2 YYNGEE. The CDR3 contains 16 residues. Trimming cost V 4 bases and J 0 bases, with 14 bases left between them. The CDR3 region is CASSPLPGDSYNEQFF. CDR3 bases: TGTGCCAGCAGCCCTCTTCCCGGGGACTCCTACAATGAGCAGTTCTTC. The full variable domain, rest sourced from reference TRBV9 and TRBJ2-1, is DSGVTQTPKHLITATGQRVTLRCSPRSGDLSVYWYQQSLDQGLQFLIQYYNGEERAKGNILERFSAQQFPDLHSELNLSSLELGDSALYFCASSPLPGDSYNEQFFGPGTRLTVL.

The rearrangement links TRBV5-1 to TRBJ2-3; D is unresolved. The CDR3 sequence is 14 residues long. Trimming shortened V by 6 bases and J by 6 bases, and 17 bases separated the two germline ends. CDR1 SGHRS and CDR2 YFSETQ come from the germline V gene. The CDR3 is CASKTGPPSDTQYF. In DNA, the CDR3 is TGCGCCAGCAAGACCGGGCCCCCTTCCGATACGCAGTATTTT. The entire variable domain, with the rest obtained from reference TRBV5-1 and TRBJ2-3, is as follows: KAGVTQTPRYLIKTRGQQVTLSCSPISGHRSVSWYQQTPGQGLQFLFEYFSETQRNKGNFPGRFSGRQFSNSRSEMNVSTLELGDSALYLCASKTGPPSDTQYFGPGTRLTVL.

This clonotype was detected a few times. The V gene is TRBV28, the J gene TRBJ1-2; possibly TRBD1 for D (6 bases). Germline V gene sequence: CDR1 MDHEN, CDR2 SYDVKM. V gave up 7 bases and J gave up 1 base, with 7 bases separating them. CDR3 length: 12 amino acids. CDR3 sequence: CASNRDNYGYTF. DNA for the CDR3: TGTGCCAGCAACAGGGATAACTATGGCTACACCTTC.

This clonotype was counted between two and nine times. The CDR3 DNA sequence: TGTGCCAGTAGTACTCACAATGAGCAGTTCTTC. Encoded protein: CASSTHNEQFF. The chain has TRBV19 and TRBJ2-1, with no clear D. Trimming shortened V by 4 bases and J by 5 bases, and 3 bases separated the two germline ends. Germline CDR1 reads LNHDA; CDR2 reads SQIVND (reference sequence). CDR3 length: 11 amino acids.

This clonotype was observed a few times. The rearrangement joins TRBV29-1 to TRBJ1-1; weak D call: TRBD1 (5 bases). The CDR3 is made up of 17 amino acids. Germline loops: CDR1 SQVTM, CDR2 ANQGSEA. V was cut by 2 bases and J by 1 base, with 20 bases left in between. The CDR3 loop reads CSVEIPGTQIRNTEAFF. CDR3 DNA: TGCAGCGTTGAAATTCCAGGGACCCAAATCAGGAACACTGAAGCTTTCTTT.

The chain couples TRBV27 to TRBJ1-6, with unresolved D. Germline values: CDR1 MNHEY, CDR2 SMNVEV (reference sequence). V lost 7 bases and J 8 bases, leaving 18 bases between the germline ends. The CDR3 runs to 15 residues. CDR3 loop: CASTSLIGNDSPLHF. The CDR3 DNA reads TGTGCCAGCACCTCCTTGATCGGCAATGATTCACCCCTCCACTTT.

The rearrangement uses TRBV11-2 and TRBJ2-7; perhaps TRBD2 as D (6 bases). V lost 0 bases to trimming and J lost 0 bases, with 12 bases between them. In germline, CDR1 is SGHAT, CDR2 FQNNGV. CDR3 size: 16 residues. This CDR3 is CASSLDPSAISYEQYF. The CDR3 coding sequence is TGTGCCAGCAGCTTAGATCCTAGCGCGATCTCCTACGAGCAGTACTTC.

The chain combines TRBV6-5 with TRBJ2-7; either TRBD1 or TRBD2 may supply D (5 bases each). Germline assignment: CDR1 MNHEY and CDR2 SVGAGI. V was clipped by 6 bases and J by 0 bases, with 18 bases between them. The length of the CDR3 is 16 residues. The CDR3 DNA sequence: TGTGCCAGCAGCCCCGGGACGTCGCAAGTCTCCTACGAGCAGTACTTC. Protein product: CASSPGTSQVSYEQYF.

This clonotype has a count of ten or more. The chain links TRBV7-9 to TRBJ2-4; D unclear. V was pared by 3 bases and J by 7 bases, with 10 bases between. The CDR3 is 13 residues long. CDR1 and CDR2 (germline): SEHNR, FQNEAQ (reference sequence). CDR3 sequence reads: CASSFPEPNIQYF. The CDR3 nucleotides read TGTGCCAGCAGCTTCCCGGAACCGAACATTCAGTACTTC.